This T cell receptor (beta chain) was retrieved from a study of follicular helper T cells after annual influenza vaccination. The CDR3 is made up of 15 amino acids. V lost 4 bases, J lost 7 bases, and 11 bases stayed unmatched. Per germline, CDR1 SGHNT and CDR2 YYREEE (reference sequence). A few counts support this clone. Time point indicated: 2015-2016 season, pre-vaccination. The data were produced by immunoSEQ multiplex PCR, yet TCRdb's version contains in-frame clones alone and is incomplete. The table shows over 10,000 clones, with 80% occurring only once. This clonotype was obtained from an adult who received the influenza vaccine. This chain uses TRBV5-4 with TRBJ2-7, with 10 bases that match TRBD1. Sequenced material: CXCR5+ CD38- circulating T follicular helper cells from blood, taken on the day of influenza vaccination. Subset reported: circulating Tfh, non-naive CD4+CXCR5+PD-1+ (ICOS+CD38+ or ICOS-CD38-). CDR3 coding DNA: TGTGCCAGCAGCGAAGGACAGGGGGAGTTGGATGAGCAGTACTTC. The encoded protein is CASSEGQGELDEQYF.